The 5 T cell receptor beta chains below all came from one sample that was sequenced in a study of cytomegalovirus exposure and HLA in healthy donors. PCR primers comprised 60 Vbeta and 13 Jbeta primers. This table comes from immunoSEQ multiplex PCR, and its TCRdb copy is limited to in-frame clones, with some not included. The sample contains under 200,000 clones, 79% of which appear only once. The sequenced sample was PBMCs. The receptors derive from a woman in her twenties or thirties in good health and CMV-seropositive.

This chain uses TRBV7-9 with TRBJ1-5; 9 bases align to TRBD1. From germline, CDR1 is SEHNR and CDR2 FQNEAQ (reference sequence). The CDR3 spans 15 residues. J gave up 7 bases and V 4 bases, and 8 bases lay outside the gene matches. The CDR3 sequence: CASSSAGQGNQPQHF. CDR3 sequence (DNA): TGTGCCAGCAGCTCCGCGGGACAGGGAAACCAGCCCCAGCATTTT.

This clone was counted a single time. The chain uses TRBV19 and TRBJ1-1, with D unresolved. The CDR3 length is 14 residues. The germline gives CDR1 LNHDA, CDR2 SQIVND (reference sequence). With 5 bases removed from V and 1 base from J, the gap between germline ends came to 11 bases. The CDR3 nucleotides are TGTGCCAGTAGTGCGGAAGTAGGGAACACTGAAGCTTTCTTT. This sequence encodes CASSAEVGNTEAFF.

This rearrangement joins TRBV4-1 to TRBJ2-3, with TRBD2 identical over 13 bases. This CDR3 region has 17 residues. The germline CDR1 and CDR2 sequences are MGHRA and YSYEKL. V was pared by 4 bases and J by 2 bases, with 6 bases of the junction left unmatched. CDR3 in DNA: TGCGCCAGCAGCCTAGGACTAGCGGGGGAGCTCACAGATACGCAGTATTTT. As protein: CASSLGLAGELTDTQYF.

The chain recombines TRBV29-1 with TRBJ1-1; TRBD1 agrees at 10 bases. This CDR3 comprises 13 residues. Germline CDR1 is SQVTM and CDR2 is ANQGSEA. The trim removed 6 bases at V and 0 bases at J, leaving 1 base unmatched. CDR3 coding DNA: TGCAGCGTGGGACAGGGGCTGAACACTGAAGCTTTCTTT. Translated: CSVGQGLNTEAFF.

The gene calls are TRBV27 and TRBJ2-3; D possibly corresponds to TRBD2 (6 bases). Germline V gene data show CDR1 as MNHEY and CDR2 as SMNVEV (reference sequence). Trimming cost V 2 bases and J 0 bases, with 12 bases left between them. The CDR3 runs to 16 residues. This CDR3 reads CASSLGPGASTDTQYF. CDR3 nucleotide sequence: TGTGCCAGCAGTTTAGGCCCGGGAGCTAGCACAGATACGCAGTATTTT.